This entry lists 12 T cell receptor beta chains sequenced from one sample in a study of shared clonotypes between healthy human individuals. TCRdb's copy holds only in-frame clones and misses some; the assay was immunoSEQ multiplex PCR. Among nearly 750,000 clones listed, 55% to 80% were seen once. The sequencing input was memory CD4+ T cells sorted from blood. Subset here: CD45RA-negative fraction. These receptors came from a young woman in good health.

The chain joins TRBV28 to TRBJ2-7; D is perhaps TRBD2 (6 bases). Germline CDR1 is MDHEN and CDR2 is SYDVKM. The CDR3 sequence is 11 residues long. Trimming pared 4 bases from V and 9 bases from J, leaving 10 bases between. The chain's CDR3 is CASSSGTLQYF. The CDR3 DNA reads as TGTGCCAGCAGTTCGGGGACTTTGCAGTACTTC.

CDR3 loop: CASSYSTGGGGYEQYF. The CDR3 nucleotides are TGTGCCAGCAGTTACTCCACCGGCGGGGGCGGTTACGAGCAGTACTTC. The chain joins TRBV6-5 to TRBJ2-7; tentative D call: TRBD2 (7 bases). V lost 0 bases and J lost 4, with 16 bases in between. The CDR3 covers 16 residues. Germline-derived CDR1 and CDR2 are MNHEY and SVGAGI.

This clone came up once. The DNA of the CDR3 is TGTGCCAGCAAAGGGGGGTCCTACGAGCAGTACTTC. This gives the protein CASKGGSYEQYF. V usage is TRBV6-6 and J usage is TRBJ2-7; possibly TRBD1 or TRBD2 for D (6 bases each). Between the trimmed V and J ends, which lost 7 bases and 1 base, there was a span of 8 bases. Per germline, CDR1 MNHNY and CDR2 SVGAGI (reference sequence). CDR3 length: 12 amino acids.

The rearrangement links TRBV28 to TRBJ2-5, with 12 positions matching TRBD2. The CDR3 contains 16 residues. Germline CDR1 is MDHEN and CDR2 is SYDVKM. V was clipped by 5 bases and J by 3 bases; unmatched bases: 7. This CDR3 is CASSPARLAGEETQYF. As DNA, the CDR3 is TGTGCCAGCAGTCCGGCCAGACTAGCGGGAGAAGAGACCCAGTACTTC.

The chain links TRBV28 to TRBJ2-7; D remains unclear. The CDR3 extends over 11 amino acids. Germline V CDR1 and CDR2: MDHEN, SYDVKM. Trimming left V 6 bases short and J 2 bases short, with 5 bases between. The CDR3 protein is CASRTTYEQYF. Written as DNA, the CDR3 is TGTGCCAGCAGGACCACCTACGAGCAGTACTTC.

The rearrangement links TRBV28 to TRBJ2-7; 7 bases agree with TRBD1. The germline V gene has CDR1 MDHEN and CDR2 SYDVKM. CDR3 size: 14 residues. Unmatched junction bases numbered 5, after V lost 4 bases and J lost 2 bases. CDR3 in amino acids: CASSSGQATYEQYF. The DNA of the CDR3 is TGTGCCAGCAGTTCCGGACAGGCAACCTACGAGCAGTACTTC.

The chain links TRBV18 to TRBJ2-5, with 10 nucleotides matching TRBD2. The CDR3 loop spans 16 amino acids. Per germline, CDR1 KGHSH and CDR2 LQKENI. Losses at the gene ends were 0 bases for V and 3 bases for J; bases not matched to a gene: 4. The CDR3 loop reads CASSPPGTSGKETQYF. In DNA form, the CDR3 reads TGTGCCAGCTCACCACCGGGTACTAGCGGGAAAGAGACCCAGTACTTC. The full variable domain, in which reference TRBV18 and TRBJ2-5 provide the parts outside the CDR3, is NAGVMQNPRHLVRRRGQEARLRCSPMKGHSHVYWYRQLPEEGLKFMVYLQKENIIDESGMPKERFSAEFPKEGPSILRIQQVVRGDSAAYFCASSPPGTSGKETQYFGPGTRLLVL.

The chain recombines TRBV19 with TRBJ2-2; 10 bases match TRBD1. V trimming: 8 bases; J trimming: 7 bases; junction bases outside the gene matches: 7. The germline V gene has CDR1 LNHDA and CDR2 SQIVND (reference sequence). The CDR3 is 14 residues long. The CDR3 protein is CASSSTGGHGELFF. CDR3 DNA sequence: TGTGCCAGTTCCTCGACAGGGGGCCACGGGGAGCTGTTTTTT.

The chain is built from TRBV30 and TRBJ1-5; D is unclear. CDR1 is GTSNPN and CDR2 is SVGIG in the germline V gene (reference sequence). V shed 1 base and J shed 0 bases, with 7 bases lying between them. The CDR3 runs 14 residues. For the CDR3, the DNA is TGTGCCTGGAGTGCGGGGTATAGCAATCAGCCCCAGCATTTT. It encodes CAWSAGYSNQPQHF.

The gene calls are TRBV4-1 and TRBJ2-3; TRBD2 matches at 11 bases. The CDR3 loop spans 18 amino acids. Per the germline V gene, CDR1 is MGHRA and CDR2 is YSYEKL. V was pared by 1 base and J by 3 bases, with 9 bases of the junction left unmatched. CDR3 in amino acids: CASSQGVVLAGETDTQYF. In DNA form, the CDR3 reads TGCGCCAGCAGCCAAGGGGTGGTACTAGCGGGAGAGACAGATACGCAGTATTTT.

The chain joins TRBV19 to TRBJ2-3, with a weak D call TRBD2 (6 bases). The V gene's germline CDR1 is LNHDA and CDR2 SQIVND (reference sequence). This CDR3 spans 15 amino acids. V gave up 3 bases and J gave up 1 base, with 11 bases separating them. This CDR3 is CASSIAGSGTDTQYF. DNA of the CDR3: TGTGCCAGTAGTATTGCGGGAAGCGGCACAGATACGCAGTATTTT.

This clone was counted only a few times. The V call is TRBV28, the J call TRBJ1-4, with TRBD1 matching over 8 bases. Germline V lookup: CDR1 MDHEN, CDR2 SYDVKM. V was clipped by 2 bases and J by 4 bases; unmatched bases: 3. This CDR3 comprises 15 residues. CDR3 loop: CASSLGTGVNEKLFF. In DNA form, the CDR3 reads TGTGCCAGCAGTTTAGGGACAGGAGTTAATGAAAAACTGTTTTTT.